This T cell receptor (beta chain) was retrieved from a study of identifying expanded T cells in peripheral blood. This CDR3 has 16 amino acids. V gave up 1 base and J gave up 4 bases, with 16 bases separating them. The germline V gene encodes CDR1 SGHAT and CDR2 FQNNGV. As concerns this clone: The antigen remains unidentified.

No infections or other immune events were documented during collection. Study-level findings and limits: Variance in clone template counts between roughly 2-week samples significantly increased with total template count across all healthy donors. Technical replicates showed around 1.2 changed clones; approximately two weeks approximately 16; four weeks 19.

Produced via immunoSEQ multiplex PCR; TCRdb's table is partial and in-frame only. Among about 82,000 clones listed, around 90% were seen once. The specimen was blood. The sequence came from a person aged 18 to 75 in good health. The chain couples TRBV11-2 to TRBJ1-2; a weak D match, TRBD1 (5 bases). The CDR3 nucleotides read TGTGCCAGCAGCTTAGGTAGTGGGGCCCCATCCTATGGCTACACCTTC. Encoded protein: CASSLGSGAPSYGYTF.